The 24 T cell receptor beta chains reported below all come from one sample, sequenced in a study of control samples from healthy donors and cancer patients. The data were produced by immunoSEQ multiplex PCR, yet TCRdb's version contains in-frame clones alone and is incomplete. The profile covers about 170,000 clones, with roughly 90% appearing a single time and 12% taken by the ten largest. The source material was blood. The receptors come from a young man in good health.

V and J are TRBV18 and TRBJ1-5; tentatively, D is TRBD1 (5 bases). CDR1 and CDR2 from the germline V gene are KGHSH and LQKENI. V was shortened by 2 bases and J by 7 bases, with 18 bases between the two germline ends. The CDR3 runs 16 residues. The CDR3 nucleotides are TGTGCCAGCTCACCAGGAGCCAGGGACTGTGGCCAGCCCCAGCATTTT. Translated, it gives CASSPGARDCGQPQHF.

This rearrangement joins TRBV11-2 to TRBJ2-7; 8 bases are a match to TRBD1. The CDR3 is made up of 17 amino acids. Germline trimming cut 4 bases from V and 0 bases from J; bases unmatched to any gene: 11. The germline V gene encodes CDR1 SGHAT and CDR2 FQNNGV. The CDR3 here is CASSYNDRGQISYEQYF. For the CDR3, the DNA is TGTGCCAGCAGCTATAATGACAGGGGTCAAATCTCCTACGAGCAGTACTTC.

The genes are TRBV7-3 and TRBJ2-1; 7 bases are a match to TRBD1. The V and J ends lost 5 bases and 5 bases, in that order; junction bases with no gene match: 12. The CDR3 is 16 amino acids. The V gene's germline CDR1 is SGHTA and CDR2 FQGTGA. CDR3 protein: CASSLRTGVLNNEQFF. CDR3 bases: TGTGCCAGCAGCCTAAGGACAGGAGTCCTTAACAATGAGCAGTTCTTC.

The genes are TRBV18 and TRBJ2-1, with a possible D match to TRBD1 (6 bases). Per the germline V gene, CDR1 is KGHSH and CDR2 is LQKENI. The length of the CDR3 is 15 residues. V was clipped by 0 bases and J by 10 bases, with 16 bases between them. CDR3 bases: TGTGCCAGCTCACCACCCGATTTTCGAGGGGGAGAGCAGTTCTTC. Translating gives CASSPPDFRGGEQFF.

The chain combines TRBV7-8 with TRBJ2-5; D possibly matches TRBD1 or TRBD2 (5 bases each). Trimming cost V 4 bases and J 5 bases, with 11 bases left between them. CDR3 length: 13 residues. Germline CDR1 and CDR2: SGHVS and FQNEAQ. The CDR3 DNA reads TGTGCCAGCAGCTCGGGGCTCGGGGAGACCCAGTACTTC. Translated, it gives CASSSGLGETQYF.

The chain recombines TRBV5-6 with TRBJ1-4; no clear D. The germline V gene has CDR1 SGHDT and CDR2 YYEEEE. The CDR3 contains 15 residues. Deletions cut 4 bases from V and 2 bases from J, with 12 bases between. This chain's CDR3 is CASSLLRETNEKLFF. CDR3 nucleotides: TGTGCCAGCAGCCTGTTGAGGGAGACTAATGAAAAACTGTTTTTT.

This rearrangement joins TRBV27 to TRBJ1-5; TRBD1 might be the D (6 bases). Deletions cut 6 bases from V and 7 bases from J, with 16 bases between. The CDR3 sequence is 14 residues long. Germline V gene sequence: CDR1 MNHEY, CDR2 SMNVEV (reference sequence). The CDR3, as DNA: TGTGCCAGCAGGGCACAGGGTTCGGGACAGCCCCAGCATTTT. It specifies CASRAQGSGQPQHF.

The V and J genes are TRBV6-5 and TRBJ1-2; D is uncertain. V was shortened by 2 bases and J by 7 bases, with 5 bases between the two germline ends. The CDR3 runs 11 residues. Germline-derived CDR1 and CDR2 are MNHEY and SVGAGI. CDR3 DNA: TGTGCCAGCAGTTACCGGGGTGGCTACACCTTC. This gives the protein CASSYRGGYTF.

V is TRBV5-6 and J is TRBJ2-3; 10 bases are shared with TRBD2. The germline V gene has CDR1 SGHDT and CDR2 YYEEEE. Trimming removed 2 bases from V and 4 bases from J; junction bases left unmatched: 4. The CDR3 loop spans 15 amino acids. The chain's CDR3 is CASSFFLAGADTQYF. DNA for the CDR3: TGTGCCAGCAGCTTTTTTCTAGCGGGGGCAGATACGCAGTATTTT. The complete variable domain, with remaining parts taken from reference TRBV5-6 and TRBJ2-3, reads DAGVTQSPTHLIKTRGQQVTLRCSPKSGHDTVSWYQQALGQGPQFIFQYYEEEERQRGNFPDRFSGHQFPNYSSELNVNALLLGDSALYLCASSFFLAGADTQYFGPGTRLTVL.

The rearrangement joins TRBV18 to TRBJ1-2; TRBD1 matches at 7 bases. This CDR3 has 14 residues. Germline-derived CDR1 and CDR2 are KGHSH and LQKENI. V shed 4 bases, J shed 5 bases, and the junction held 7 bases outside the gene matches. The CDR3 reads CASSRDRVEYGYTF. The CDR3 DNA reads as TGTGCCAGCTCACGTGACAGGGTGGAGTATGGCTACACCTTC.

The chain couples TRBV7-9 to TRBJ2-1; D is possibly TRBD2 (6 bases). CDR1 and CDR2 from the germline V gene are SEHNR and FQNEAQ (reference sequence). Trimming pared 5 bases from V and 5 bases from J, leaving 16 bases between. The CDR3 covers 15 residues. DNA for the CDR3: TGTGCCAGCAGCCAGGTAGGGGAGGCACACAATGAGCAGTTCTTC. Its protein product is CASSQVGEAHNEQFF. Full variable domain (rest looked up from reference TRBV7-9 and TRBJ2-1): DTGVSQNPRHKITKRGQNVTFRCDPISEHNRLYWYRQTLGQGPEFLTYFQNEAQLEKSRLLSDRFSAERPKGSFSTLEIQRTEQGDSAMYLCASSQVGEAHNEQFFGPGTRLTVL.

The genes are TRBV7-7 and TRBJ2-5, with D tentatively TRBD2 (5 bases). The germline V and J ends were trimmed by 1 base and 2 bases, with 11 bases remaining between them. The germline V gene encodes CDR1 SSHAT and CDR2 FNYEAQ (reference sequence). The CDR3 has 15 residues. The CDR3 region is CASSLGLRGQETQYF. The CDR3 nucleotides read TGTGCCAGCAGCTTAGGCCTACGGGGACAAGAGACCCAGTACTTC.

The DNA of the CDR3 is TGTGCCAGCAGCTTACAAATAGGTACTGAAGCTTTCTTT. Amino acid sequence: CASSLQIGTEAFF. V usage is TRBV7-9 and J usage is TRBJ1-1; D remains unclear. The ends were cut back, 2 bases at V and 5 bases at J, with 9 bases in the middle. Looked up from germline, CDR1 is SEHNR and CDR2 is FQNEAQ (reference sequence). The CDR3 is 13 amino acids.

V gene TRBV5-5 combines with J gene TRBJ2-1, with D perhaps TRBD1 (5 bases). V was cut by 5 bases and J by 7 bases, with 16 bases left in between. The CDR3 length is 14 residues. Germline V CDR1 and CDR2: SGHKS, YYEKEE (reference sequence). The CDR3: CASSPIVGANEQFF. The CDR3 DNA follows: TGTGCCAGCAGTCCGATTGTAGGGGCGAATGAGCAGTTCTTC.

V gene TRBV6-5 combines with J gene TRBJ2-3; a possible D gene is TRBD1 (6 bases). V lost 7 bases and J lost 1, with 15 bases in between. Germline CDR1 is MNHEY and CDR2 is SVGAGI. This CDR3 contains 15 residues. The CDR3 loop is CASNPWDIGTDTQYF. The CDR3 DNA is TGTGCCAGCAATCCCTGGGACATAGGCACAGATACGCAGTATTTT.

The chain recombines TRBV28 with TRBJ1-1; possible D gene TRBD1, 6 bases. This CDR3 has 12 residues. Germline CDR1 is MDHEN and CDR2 is SYDVKM. V was shortened by 7 bases and J by 5 bases, with 11 bases between the two germline ends. The CDR3 DNA sequence: TGTGCCAGCATCGAGGGGGGAACTGAAGCTTTCTTT. Translated: CASIEGGTEAFF. Full variable domain (missing parts from reference TRBV28 and TRBJ1-1): DVKVTQSSRYLVKRTGEKVFLECVQDMDHENMFWYRQDPGLGLRLIYFSYDVKMKEKGDIPEGYSVSREKKERFSLILESASTNQTSMYLCASIEGGTEAFFGQGTRLTVV.

The rearrangement uses TRBV19 and TRBJ2-7; possibly TRBD2 for D (5 bases). The CDR3 has 13 amino acids. V lost 5 bases to trimming and J lost 6 bases, with 14 bases between them. The germline V gene encodes CDR1 LNHDA and CDR2 SQIVND (reference sequence). CDR3 amino acids: CASSAPRGFEQYF. The CDR3 DNA reads as TGTGCCAGTAGTGCCCCCCGGGGATTCGAGCAGTACTTC.

This chain uses TRBV9 with TRBJ2-1, with a tentative D call TRBD1 (6 bases). V was trimmed by 0 bases and J by 4 bases, leaving 11 bases between them. Germline CDR1 SGDLS, CDR2 YYNGEE. The CDR3 is 15 residues long. CDR3 DNA sequence: TGTGCCAGCAGCGTAGAGGACAGAACTTACAATGAGCAGTTCTTC. This translates into CASSVEDRTYNEQFF.

Regarding this clone: The junction differs from germline at one of its ends, possibly a read error. The chain links TRBV24-1 to TRBJ1-4; 9 bases line up with TRBD1. The CDR3 has 13 residues. Germline V gives CDR1 KGHDR, CDR2 SFDVKD. The CDR3 sequence is CATSRDRAGKTVF. CDR3 nucleotide sequence: TGTGCCACCAGCCGGGACAGGGCGGGAAAAACTGTTTTT.

The chain recombines TRBV5-8 with TRBJ1-6; D gene unclear. Trimming removed 0 bases from V and 9 bases from J, with 1 base in between. The germline V gene encodes CDR1 SGHTS and CDR2 YDEGEE. This CDR3 has 11 amino acids. The CDR3 region is CASSLVSPLHF. The CDR3 DNA is TGTGCCAGCAGCTTGGTTTCACCCCTCCACTTT. The full variable domain, rest sourced from reference TRBV5-8 and TRBJ1-6, is EAGVTQSPTHLIKTRGQQATLRCSPISGHTSVYWYQQALGLGLQFLLWYDEGEERNRGNFPPRFSGRQFPNYSSELNVNALELEDSALYLCASSLVSPLHFGNGTRLTVT.

This clone has only one observation. J is TRBJ2-5 and V is TRBV7-6; unclear D gene. Trimming removed 2 bases from V and 2 bases from J, with 15 bases in between. The CDR3 runs 16 residues. CDR1 SGHVS and CDR2 FNYEAQ come from the germline V gene. In DNA, the CDR3 is TGTGCCAGCAGCTTACAACCCAAGCGCTCACAAGAGACCCAGTACTTC. It is translated as CASSLQPKRSQETQYF.

Ten or more counts support this clone. The V gene is TRBV3-1 (or the pseudogene TRBV3-2), the J gene TRBJ1-3; D gene unclear. Germline-derived CDR1 and CDR2 are LGHDT and YNNKEL (reference sequence). The CDR3 loop spans 14 amino acids. Deletions cut 5 bases from V and 1 base from J, with 9 bases between. Here the CDR3 reads CASSARESGNTIYF. The CDR3 DNA is TGTGCCAGCAGCGCAAGGGAATCTGGAAACACCATATATTTT.

For the CDR3, the DNA is TGTGCCAGCAGCTTGGACAGAACTTACGAGCAGTACTTC. It is translated as CASSLDRTYEQYF. The chain uses TRBV5-5 and TRBJ2-7; D ambiguous. Per germline, CDR1 SGHKS and CDR2 YYEKEE (reference sequence). V lost 0 bases to trimming and J lost 4 bases, with 8 bases between them. The CDR3 extends over 13 amino acids.

This clone was seen more than once but under ten times. This chain links TRBV28 with TRBJ2-7; 10 bases map to TRBD1. The CDR3 sequence is 16 residues long. In germline, CDR1 is MDHEN, CDR2 SYDVKM. V lost 4 bases, J lost 5 bases, and 11 bases stayed unmatched. CDR3 coding DNA: TGTGCCAGCAGTTCCCCTCCGGGACAGGGGTTACACGAGCAGTACTTC. This gives the protein CASSSPPGQGLHEQYF.